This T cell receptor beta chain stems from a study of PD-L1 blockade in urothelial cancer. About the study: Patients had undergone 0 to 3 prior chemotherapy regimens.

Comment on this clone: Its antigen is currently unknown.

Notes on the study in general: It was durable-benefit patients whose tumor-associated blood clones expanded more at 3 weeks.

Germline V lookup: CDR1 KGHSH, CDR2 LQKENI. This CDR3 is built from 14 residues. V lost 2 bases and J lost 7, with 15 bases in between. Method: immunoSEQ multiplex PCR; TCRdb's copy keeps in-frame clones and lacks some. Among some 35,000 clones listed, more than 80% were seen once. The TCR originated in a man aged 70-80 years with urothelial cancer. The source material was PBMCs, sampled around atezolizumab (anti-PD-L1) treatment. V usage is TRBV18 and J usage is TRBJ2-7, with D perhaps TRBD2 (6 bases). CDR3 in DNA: TGTGCCAGCTCACCATCCGCGGGACGGGAAGAGCAGTACTTC. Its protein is CASSPSAGREEQYF.